A single sample gave rise to the 18 T cell receptor beta chains below, sequenced in a study of cytomegalovirus exposure and HLA in healthy donors. Primers for the PCR totalled 60 Vbeta and 13 Jbeta. Produced via immunoSEQ multiplex PCR; TCRdb's table is partial and in-frame only. The table records some 150,000 clones, roughly 80% of them present only once. The specimen was PBMCs. Receptors originate from a woman in her thirties or forties in good health and CMV-seropositive.

CDR3 in DNA: TGTGCCAGCAGAACGACAGGGTTGGGATCACCCCTCCACTTT. Protein sequence: CASRTTGLGSPLHF. The V and J genes are TRBV6-5 and TRBJ1-6, with TRBD1 matching 7 bases. Germline V lookup: CDR1 MNHEY, CDR2 SVGAGI. V lost 6 bases, J lost 10 bases, and 9 bases stayed unmatched. This CDR3 spans 14 amino acids.

This clone was recorded a few times. The rearrangement joins TRBV19 to TRBJ1-1; D is ambiguous. The CDR3 runs 14 residues. V gave up 5 bases and J gave up 4 bases, with 14 bases separating them. Germline V gene lookup returns CDR1 LNHDA and CDR2 SQIVND (reference sequence). CDR3 nucleotide sequence: TGTGCCAGTAGTTCCTCAGTATTTGTCACTGAAGCTTTCTTT. It is translated as CASSSSVFVTEAFF.

This chain uses TRBV7-9 with TRBJ2-1; 7 bases are shared with TRBD2. Unmatched junction bases numbered 4, after V lost 1 base and J lost 1 base. CDR3 size: 16 residues. Germline V gives CDR1 SEHNR, CDR2 FQNEAQ (reference sequence). The CDR3 bases are TGTGCCAGCAGCTTAGAGCGGGGTCATTCCTACAATGAGCAGTTCTTC. Its translation is CASSLERGHSYNEQFF.

The genes are TRBV7-2 and TRBJ2-1, with 7 bases matching TRBD1. From germline, CDR1 is SGHTA and CDR2 FQGNSA. V was pared by 5 bases and J by 6 bases, with 7 bases of the junction left unmatched. This CDR3 contains 14 residues. CDR3 bases: TGTGCCAGCAGCAAGGAGACAGGGTCCAATGAGCAGTTCTTC. Translated: CASSKETGSNEQFF.

This clone was seen once. The chain employs TRBV5-1 and TRBJ2-2, with 7 bases identical to TRBD1. The CDR3 totals 16 residues. The germline V gene has CDR1 SGHRS and CDR2 YFSETQ. V lost 0 bases to trimming and J lost 0 bases; unmatched junction nucleotides: 2. The CDR3 region has the DNA TGCGCCAGCAGCTTGGGGGACAGTCCGAACACCGGGGAGCTGTTTTTT. Translated, it gives CASSLGDSPNTGELFF.

CDR3 sequence (DNA): TGTGCCAGCAGCCTCGGGCTAGGGGTCAATGAGCAGTTCTTC. It yields the protein CASSLGLGVNEQFF. The chain couples TRBV5-6 to TRBJ2-1; TRBD1 is a possible D gene (5 bases). Per germline, CDR1 SGHDT and CDR2 YYEEEE. V gave up 4 bases and J gave up 6 bases, with 14 bases separating them. CDR3 length: 14 amino acids.

The V call is TRBV2, the J call TRBJ2-7; 8 nucleotides line up with TRBD2. The CDR3 is 14 residues long. V trimming: 6 bases; J trimming: 4 bases; junction bases outside the gene matches: 8. CDR1 SNHLY and CDR2 FYNNEI come from the germline V gene. CDR3 DNA: TGTGCCAGCAGCCGGGGGGGGGTTCGATACGAGCAGTACTTC. The encoded protein is CASSRGGVRYEQYF.

The genes are TRBV9 and TRBJ2-5; the D gene is possibly TRBD1 (6 bases). The CDR3 has 14 amino acids. Trimming stripped 1 base from V and 4 bases from J, with 11 bases between. The germline V gene has CDR1 SGDLS and CDR2 YYNGEE. As DNA, the CDR3 is TGTGCCAGCAGCGTAACAGGGTTTGGAGAGACCCAGTACTTC. Its protein is CASSVTGFGETQYF. The whole variable domain, filled in from reference TRBV9 and TRBJ2-5, reads DSGVTQTPKHLITATGQRVTLRCSPRSGDLSVYWYQQSLDQGLQFLIQYYNGEERAKGNILERFSAQQFPDLHSELNLSSLELGDSALYFCASSVTGFGETQYFGPGTRLLVL.

This clone showed up just a few times. The V gene is TRBV2, the J gene TRBJ2-5, with D tentatively TRBD1 (5 bases). Germline V gives CDR1 SNHLY, CDR2 FYNNEI. The CDR3 has 12 residues. The ends were cut back, 8 bases at V and 5 bases at J, with 12 bases in the middle. The CDR3 loop reads CASSGFAETQYF. As DNA, the CDR3 is TGTGCCAGCTCAGGGTTCGCGGAGACCCAGTACTTC.

Of note for this clone: The junction departs from the called germline gene at one end, perhaps through a read error. The rearrangement joins TRBV2 to TRBJ1-3; D unresolved. This CDR3 has 13 amino acids. The germline CDR1 and CDR2 sequences are SNHLY and FYNNEI. The CDR3 spells CASREEPGNTIYF. CDR3 DNA: TGTGCCAGCAGGGAAGAGCCTGGAAACACCATATATTTT. The whole variable domain, remainder taken from reference TRBV2 and TRBJ1-3, is EPEVTQTPSHQVTQMGQEVILRCVPISNHLYFYWYRQILGQKVEFLVSFYNNEISEKSEIFDDQFSVERPDGSNFTLKIRSTKLEDSAMYFCASREEPGNTIYFGEGSWLTVV.

As for this clone: The same CDR3 can be traced to other DNA sequences in this sample. The rearrangement joins TRBV5-4 to TRBJ1-2; TRBD1 agrees at 9 bases. The V gene's germline CDR1 is SGHNT and CDR2 YYREEE (reference sequence). J was trimmed by 5 bases and V by 3 bases; bases with no gene match: 8. The CDR3 runs to 15 residues. The CDR3 DNA reads as TGTGCCAGCAGCTCGAAACAGGGGGCAGGGTATGGCTACACCTTC. It is translated as CASSSKQGAGYGYTF.

The chain employs TRBV14 and TRBJ2-3, with TRBD2 matching 9 bases. V was pared by 0 bases and J by 4 bases, with 2 bases of the junction left unmatched. CDR3 length equals 15 residues. CDR1 and CDR2 (germline): SGHDN, FVKESK. CDR3 nucleotide sequence: TGTGCCAGCAGCCAAGAATCTAGCGGGGCAGATACGCAGTATTTT. Protein: CASSQESSGADTQYF. Based on the CDR3 plus reference TRBV14 and TRBJ2-3, the full variable domain is EAGVTQFPSHSVIEKGQTVTLRCDPISGHDNLYWYRRVMGKEIKFLLHFVKESKQDESGMPNNRFLAERTGGTYSTLKVQPAELEDSGVYFCASSQESSGADTQYFGPGTRLTVL.

The chain is built from TRBV10-2 and TRBJ1-4, with D possibly being TRBD1 (6 bases). The CDR3 has 16 amino acids. Germline assignment: CDR1 WSHSY and CDR2 SAAADI. V was clipped by 6 bases and J by 0 bases, with 14 bases between them. The CDR3 region is CASSQDSPTTNEKLFF. The CDR3 DNA sequence: TGCGCCAGCAGCCAGGACAGTCCTACAACTAATGAAAAACTGTTTTTT.

The V and J genes are TRBV2 and TRBJ2-5, with 7 bases identical to TRBD1. The CDR3 has 13 residues. J was trimmed by 5 bases and V by 4 bases; bases with no gene match: 4. CDR1 is SNHLY, CDR2 FYNNEI, per germline. The CDR3 DNA follows: TGTGCCAGCAGTGTAGGGGGCGGGGAGACCCAGTACTTC. It codes for CASSVGGGETQYF.

This sequence joins TRBV7-9 and TRBJ2-5; the match to TRBD1 covers 11 bases. Gene TRBJ2-7 matches the end of the DNA better, so the J call may be wrong. This CDR3 is 16 amino acids long. Germline CDR1 SEHNR, CDR2 FQNEAQ (reference sequence). For the CDR3, the DNA is TGTGCCAGCAGCCAAGGACAGGGGGCGCTTAGGGACGAGCAGTACTTC. This sequence encodes CASSQGQGALRDEQYF.

CDR3: CASSYGPYEQYF. CDR3 DNA sequence: TGTGCCAGCAGTTACGGGCCCTACGAGCAGTACTTC. The chain couples TRBV6-6 to TRBJ2-7; D is unclear. The CDR3 contains 12 residues. V was trimmed by 2 bases and J by 2 bases, leaving 4 bases between them. Germline V gives CDR1 MNHNY, CDR2 SVGAGI (reference sequence).

V gene TRBV10-1 combines with J gene TRBJ1-2, with 7 bases fitting TRBD1. V lost 6 bases and J lost 7; bases outside the gene matches: 8. Per the germline V gene, CDR1 is WNHNN and CDR2 is SYGVQD (reference sequence). The CDR3 contains 13 residues. The CDR3 loop reads CASSGDRASGYTF. For the CDR3, the DNA is TGCGCCAGCAGCGGCGACAGGGCCTCTGGCTACACCTTC.

This chain connects TRBV7-9 to TRBJ1-2, with D tentatively TRBD1 (5 bases). The germline V and J ends were trimmed by 6 bases and 5 bases, with 19 bases remaining between them. Germline assignment: CDR1 SEHNR and CDR2 FQNEAQ (reference sequence). This CDR3 has 15 amino acids. The CDR3 nucleotides are TGTGCCAGCAGAGGTAGCAAGGGGAAGGGTTATGGCTACACCTTC. It yields the protein CASRGSKGKGYGYTF. The variable domain in full, completed from reference TRBV7-9 and TRBJ1-2, reads DTGVSQNPRHKITKRGQNVTFRCDPISEHNRLYWYRQTLGQGPEFLTYFQNEAQLEKSRLLSDRFSAERPKGSFSTLEIQRTEQGDSAMYLCASRGSKGKGYGYTFGSGTRLTVV.